This TCR beta chain was captured in a study of T-cell reconstitution after alpha-beta-depleted transplantation in children. The germline CDR1 and CDR2 sequences are DFQATT and SNEGSKA (reference sequence). Trimming cost V 1 base and J 8 bases, with 23 bases left between them. The CDR3 runs to 17 residues. Unique molecular identifiers were incorporated during preparation of the TCRbeta library. TCRdb redid the calling of the PCR reads with MiXCR, one entry per CDR3 protein. The profile shows 400,000 to 500,000 distinct CDR3 sequences, approximately 11% of them singletons. This clonotype showed up many times.

Sequencing was performed on PBMCs from the stem cell graft donor, taken from the stem cell graft. The sequence came from a human donor who donated a stem cell graft to a child with acute myeloid leukemia. This chain uses TRBV20-1 with TRBJ1-4, with D possibly matching TRBD1 (5 bases). The CDR3 DNA sequence: TGCAGTGCTAGAGTCCGACGAACCCAGGGAGAGTGGGAAAAACTGTTTTTT. This translates into CSARVRRTQGEWEKLFF.